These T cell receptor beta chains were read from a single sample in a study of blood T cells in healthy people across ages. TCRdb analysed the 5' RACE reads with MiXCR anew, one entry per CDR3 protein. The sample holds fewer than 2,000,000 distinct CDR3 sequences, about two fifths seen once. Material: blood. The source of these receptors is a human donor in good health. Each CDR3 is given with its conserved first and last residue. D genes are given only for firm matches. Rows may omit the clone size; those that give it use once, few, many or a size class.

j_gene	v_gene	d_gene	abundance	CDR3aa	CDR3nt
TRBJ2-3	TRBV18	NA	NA	CASSPMGISNTDTQYF	TGTGCCAGCTCACCGATGGGGATATCAAACACAGATACGCAGTATTTT
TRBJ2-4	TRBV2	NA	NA	CASDGVTNNEQYF	TGTGCCAGTGATGGGGTGACAAACAATGAGCAGTACTTC
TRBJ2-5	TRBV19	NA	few	CASSITLRQPGETQYF	TGTGCCAGTAGTATAACTTTACGGCAGCCTGGGGAGACCCAGTACTTC
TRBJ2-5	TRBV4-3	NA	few	CASSLQSGGSQETQYF	TGCGCCAGCAGCCTCCAATCTGGGGGGAGCCAAGAGACCCAGTACTTC
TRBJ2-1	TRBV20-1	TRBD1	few	CSARDWVIQGAGEQFF	TGCAGTGCTAGAGACTGGGTGATACAGGGGGCAGGTGAGCAGTTCTTC
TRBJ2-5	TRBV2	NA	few	CATAASPLETQYF	TGTGCCACCGCCGCCTCACCCCTTGAGACCCAGTACTTC
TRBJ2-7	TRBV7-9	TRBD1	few	CASTQGARSYEQYF	TGTGCCAGCACCCAGGGGGCGCGGTCCTACGAGCAGTACTTC
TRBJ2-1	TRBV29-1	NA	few	CSVPRLGNEQFF	TGCAGCGTCCCGCGTCTGGGGAATGAGCAGTTCTTC
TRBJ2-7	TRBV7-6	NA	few	CASSPSPNYEQYF	TGTGCCAGCAGCCCCAGCCCCAATTACGAGCAGTACTTC
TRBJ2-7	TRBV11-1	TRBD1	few	CASSLWGPGQGSYEQYF	TGTGCCAGCAGCCTGTGGGGGCCGGGACAGGGGTCCTACGAGCAGTACTTC
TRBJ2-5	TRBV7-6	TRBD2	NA	CASSSQPGAGREETQYF	TGTGCCAGCAGCTCCCAACCGGGAGCGGGGCGGGAAGAGACCCAGTACTTC
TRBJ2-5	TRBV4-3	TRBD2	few	CASSQLAGGGETQYF	TGCGCCAGCAGCCAACTAGCGGGGGGAGGAGAGACCCAGTACTTC
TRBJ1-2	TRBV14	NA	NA	CASSQVHRDLYGYTF	TGTGCCAGCAGCCAAGTGCACAGGGATCTTTATGGCTACACCTTC
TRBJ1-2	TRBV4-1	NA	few	CASSQPGTFYGYTF	TGCGCCAGCAGCCAACCCGGGACTTTCTATGGCTACACCTTC
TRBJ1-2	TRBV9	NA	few	CASSDPREGYTF	TGTGCCAGCAGCGACCCCAGGGAAGGCTACACCTTC
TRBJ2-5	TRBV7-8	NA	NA	CASSLNGRIVVDEQYF	TGTGCCAGCAGCTTAAATGGACGGATTGTAGTGGATGAGCAGTACTTC
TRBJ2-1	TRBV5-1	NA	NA	CASSNRQGGYNEQFF	TGCGCCAGCAGCAATCGACAGGGAGGCTACAATGAGCAGTTCTTC
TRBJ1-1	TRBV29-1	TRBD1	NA	CSVRQGEVWSEAFF	TGCAGCGTTCGACAGGGGGAGGTTTGGTCTGAAGCTTTCTTT
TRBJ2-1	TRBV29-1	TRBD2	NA	CSVGRTSGGGYEQFF	TGCAGCGTCGGCCGGACTAGCGGGGGGGGATATGAGCAGTTCTTC
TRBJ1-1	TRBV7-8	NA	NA	CASSLDAATEAFF	TGTGCCAGCAGCTTAGACGCAGCGACTGAAGCTTTCTTT
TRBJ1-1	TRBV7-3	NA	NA	CASSRGQFTEAFF	TGTGCCAGCAGCCGGGGACAATTCACTGAAGCTTTCTTT
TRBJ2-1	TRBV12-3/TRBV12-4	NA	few	CASTAGRTYNEQFF	TGTGCCAGCACCGCAGGGCGGACCTACAATGAGCAGTTCTTC
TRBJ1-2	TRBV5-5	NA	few	CASSPEGERGYTF	TGTGCCAGCAGCCCCGAGGGGGAGCGTGGCTACACCTTC
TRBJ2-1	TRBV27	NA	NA	CASGRGSGSYNEQFF	TGTGCCAGTGGCCGGGGATCAGGCTCCTACAATGAGCAGTTCTTC
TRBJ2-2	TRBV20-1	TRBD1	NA	CSAEETGGDSNTGELFF	TGCAGTGCCGAGGAGACAGGGGGCGATTCGAACACCGGGGAGCTGTTTTTT
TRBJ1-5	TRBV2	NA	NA	CASRIRTFQPQHF	TGTGCCAGCAGGATAAGGACGTTCCAGCCCCAGCATTTT
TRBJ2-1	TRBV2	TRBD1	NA	CASSRGQADNEQFF	TGTGCCAGCTCTCGGGGACAGGCCGACAATGAGCAGTTCTTC
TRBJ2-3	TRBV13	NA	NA	CASSPMSGGSHTQYF	TGTGCCAGCAGCCCCATGAGCGGTGGATCCCATACGCAGTATTTT
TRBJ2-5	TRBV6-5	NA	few	CASTPGARGTQYF	TGTGCCAGCACCCCGGGGGCCAGAGGGACCCAGTACTTC
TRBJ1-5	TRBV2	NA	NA	CASSDSLGIEPQHF	TGTGCCAGCAGTGACAGTTTGGGTATTGAGCCCCAGCATTTT
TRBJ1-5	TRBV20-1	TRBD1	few	CSASRQDRVNQPQHF	TGCAGTGCTAGCAGACAGGACAGGGTCAATCAGCCCCAGCATTTT
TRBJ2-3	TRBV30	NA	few	CALRGVGPGDTQYF	TGTGCCCTCAGGGGGGTAGGCCCCGGGGATACGCAGTATTTT
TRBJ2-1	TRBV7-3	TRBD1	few	CASSIQGAAKDSEQFF	TGTGCCAGCAGCATACAGGGGGCAGCTAAGGATTCGGAGCAGTTCTTC
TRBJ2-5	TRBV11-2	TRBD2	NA	CASSSGGLAGQRETQYF	TGTGCCAGCAGCTCAGGGGGACTAGCGGGACAACGGGAGACCCAGTACTTC
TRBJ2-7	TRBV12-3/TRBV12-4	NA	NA	CASSLSAVPNGEQYF	TGTGCCAGCAGTTTATCGGCAGTCCCTAATGGGGAGCAGTACTTC
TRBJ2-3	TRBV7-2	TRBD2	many	CASSSGFTDTQYF	TGTGCCTCCTCTAGCGGGTTCACAGATACGCAGTATTTT
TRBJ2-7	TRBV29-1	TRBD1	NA	CSVEDGDSEQYF	TGCAGCGTTGAAGATGGGGACAGTGAGCAGTACTTC